One and the same sample provided the 25 T cell receptor beta chains below, sequenced in a study of resident and recirculating memory T cells in vitiligo. Profiling relied on immunoSEQ multiplex PCR, and the TCRdb table lists in-frame clones only, not all of them. The repertoire consists of 70,000 or so clones, with roughly nine tenths occurring once and the leading ten covering about 4.9%. Sequenced sample: blood. The receptor set was obtained from a male donor with vitiligo.

The V and J genes are TRBV11-2 and TRBJ2-1, with 7 bases matching TRBD1. The V gene end was trimmed by 3 bases and the J gene end by 6 bases; junction bases not matched to a gene: 5. Per the germline V gene, CDR1 is SGHAT and CDR2 is FQNNGV. This CDR3 is built from 14 residues. The CDR3 reads CASSFITGVNEQFF. The CDR3 bases are TGTGCCAGCAGCTTCATCACAGGGGTCAATGAGCAGTTCTTC.

This clone was seen once. The CDR3 sequence is CASSGQGFGTQYF. The CDR3 DNA reads TGTGCCAGTAGCGGTCAGGGGTTTGGGACCCAGTACTTC. The gene calls are TRBV19 and TRBJ2-5; weak D call: TRBD1 (6 bases). The CDR3 covers 13 residues. From germline, CDR1 is LNHDA and CDR2 SQIVND (reference sequence). V dropped 6 bases and J dropped 7 bases, with 15 bases sitting between them.

The J gene is TRBJ2-7, the V gene TRBV10-2; 7 bases agree with TRBD2. This CDR3 is built from 14 residues. Per germline, CDR1 WSHSY and CDR2 SAAADI. The J segment lost 4 bases and the V segment lost 4 bases, leaving 7 bases of the junction unmatched. Here the CDR3 DNA reads TGCGCCAGCAGTGTGGCTAGCGGAAATTACGAGCAGTACTTC. Its protein is CASSVASGNYEQYF.

The chain carries TRBV4-3 and TRBJ2-1, with D hard to call. V lost 1 base and J 4 bases, leaving 5 bases between the germline ends. This CDR3 has 13 residues. CDR1 is LGHNA and CDR2 is YSLEER in the germline V gene. This CDR3 is CASSQGPYNEQFF. Here the CDR3 DNA reads TGCGCCAGCAGCCAAGGGCCATACAATGAGCAGTTCTTC.

The sample holds one count of this clone. This sequence joins TRBV2 and TRBJ1-6; 9 nucleotides line up with TRBD1. With 3 bases clipped from V and 8 bases from J, the junction kept 8 bases outside the gene matches. Per germline, CDR1 SNHLY and CDR2 FYNNEI. This CDR3 contains 16 residues. CDR3 sequence reads: CASSDQTGGPDSPLHF. The CDR3 nucleotides are TGTGCCAGCAGTGACCAGACAGGGGGGCCCGATTCACCCCTCCACTTT.

In the case of this clone: The same CDR3 arises from other DNA sequences in this sample as well. The CDR3 sequence: CASSYSRISGNTIYF. CDR3 nucleotide sequence: TGTGCCAGCAGTTACAGCAGGATCTCTGGAAACACCATATATTTT. V gene TRBV6-5 combines with J gene TRBJ1-3, with unresolved D. CDR3 length: 15 amino acids. Germline V gene sequence: CDR1 MNHEY, CDR2 SVGAGI. Trimming took 2 bases from V and 0 from J, leaving 8 bases between them.

CDR3 sequence: CASRRLAGGGETQYF. The CDR3 bases are TGTGCCAGCAGAAGACTAGCGGGGGGTGGGGAGACCCAGTACTTC. The chain uses TRBV6-5 and TRBJ2-5; 13 bases are a match to TRBD2. Germline CDR1 reads MNHEY; CDR2 reads SVGAGI. J lost 5 bases, V lost 6 bases, and 6 bases had no gene match. The CDR3 is 15 amino acids.

The CDR3 coding sequence is TGTGCCAGCAGGGCGGACAGGGGGCTGGGCCAGCCCCAGCATTTT. It codes for CASRADRGLGQPQHF. The V gene is TRBV28, the J gene TRBJ1-5; TRBD1 agrees at 11 bases. Germline-derived CDR1 and CDR2 are MDHEN and SYDVKM. J was trimmed by 7 bases and V by 6 bases; bases with no gene match: 8. The CDR3 has 15 amino acids.

This sequence joins TRBV4-2 and TRBJ2-5, with 9 positions matching TRBD2. The CDR3 contains 18 residues. Germline V lookup: CDR1 LGHNA, CDR2 YNFKEQ. The trim removed 0 bases at V and 1 base at J, leaving 9 bases unmatched. CDR3 sequence reads: CASSQDFLGGGVQETQYF. The DNA for the CDR3 is TGTGCCAGCAGCCAAGATTTTTTAGGCGGGGGGGTCCAAGAGACCCAGTACTTC.

This clone was counted once. The V gene is TRBV28, the J gene TRBJ1-6; 7 bases are a match to TRBD1. J gave up 5 bases and V 5 bases, and 6 bases lay outside the gene matches. This CDR3 comprises 15 residues. In germline, CDR1 is MDHEN, CDR2 SYDVKM. CDR3 amino acids: CASSPIDRDNSPLHF. For the CDR3, the DNA is TGTGCCAGCAGTCCCATTGACAGGGATAATTCACCCCTCCACTTT.

V is TRBV6-5 and J is TRBJ1-3, with D tentatively TRBD1 (6 bases). Deletions cut 7 bases from V and 4 bases from J, with 17 bases between. The germline V gene has CDR1 MNHEY and CDR2 SVGAGI. The CDR3 runs to 15 residues. CDR3 residues: CASNAAQGSGNTIYF. CDR3 nucleotides: TGTGCCAGCAACGCCGCCCAGGGGTCCGGAAACACCATATATTTT.

The rearrangement uses TRBV7-2 and TRBJ2-7; D is possibly TRBD2 (7 bases). V lost 3 bases and J lost 4, with 19 bases in between. The CDR3 contains 16 residues. From germline, CDR1 is SGHTA and CDR2 FQGNSA. CDR3 DNA: TGTGCCAGCAGCTTGGTAACCGGGGGGCTGGTTTACGAGCAGTACTTC. It is translated as CASSLVTGGLVYEQYF.

This clone was recorded once. The gene calls are TRBV7-6 and TRBJ2-5; tentative D call: TRBD1 (7 bases). Trimming took off 3 bases at V and 4 bases at J, with 9 bases between the two ends. The CDR3 contains 13 residues. CDR1 and CDR2 (germline): SGHVS, FNYEAQ. Written as DNA, the CDR3 is TGTGCCAGCAGCTTCCAGGGGGGAGAGACCCAGTACTTC. It codes for CASSFQGGETQYF.

V is TRBV28 and J is TRBJ2-1; D is undetermined. Per the germline V gene, CDR1 is MDHEN and CDR2 is SYDVKM. CDR3 length: 16 residues. Trimming stripped 6 bases from V and 0 bases from J, with 15 bases between. CDR3 in amino acids: CASSPRGVSSYNEQFF. For the CDR3, the DNA is TGTGCCAGCAGCCCTCGAGGCGTTAGCTCCTACAATGAGCAGTTCTTC.

This rearrangement joins TRBV18 to TRBJ1-4; 11 nucleotides agree with TRBD1. Germline-derived CDR1 and CDR2 are KGHSH and LQKENI. This CDR3 spans 15 amino acids. The ends lost 3 bases at V and 7 bases at J; junction bases unmatched: 4. The CDR3 protein is CASSPPGQGGEKLFF. In DNA form, the CDR3 reads TGTGCCAGCTCACCCCCGGGACAGGGGGGTGAAAAACTGTTTTTT. Drawing the rest from reference TRBV18 and TRBJ1-4, the complete variable domain is NAGVMQNPRHLVRRRGQEARLRCSPMKGHSHVYWYRQLPEEGLKFMVYLQKENIIDESGMPKERFSAEFPKEGPSILRIQQVVRGDSAAYFCASSPPGQGGEKLFFGSGTQLSVL.

This clone was seen a single time. The CDR3 region has the DNA TGTGCCAGCAGCTTGGGTGGGCGCCGCTCCTACGAGCAGTACTTC. This translates into CASSLGGRRSYEQYF. The chain carries TRBV5-4 and TRBJ2-7; no clear D gene. The CDR3 has 15 residues. V was cut by 0 bases and J by 0 bases, with 10 bases left in between. The germline CDR1 and CDR2 sequences are SGHNT and YYREEE (reference sequence). The full variable domain, its missing parts supplied by reference TRBV5-4 and TRBJ2-7, is ETGVTQSPTHLIKTRGQQVTLRCSSQSGHNTVSWYQQALGQGPQFIFQYYREEENGRGNFPPRFSGLQFPNYSSELNVNALELDDSALYLCASSLGGRRSYEQYFGPGTRLTVT.

The chain recombines TRBV28 with TRBJ1-2, with 7 bases identical to TRBD1. V lost 4 bases to trimming and J lost 6 bases; unmatched junction nucleotides: 5. There are 13 residues in the CDR3. CDR1 and CDR2 (germline): MDHEN, SYDVKM. CDR3 in amino acids: CASSSQGLNGYTF. The CDR3 nucleotides are TGTGCCAGCAGTTCACAGGGGTTGAATGGCTACACCTTC.

The V gene is TRBV6-1, the J gene TRBJ1-6; D is undetermined. V lost 1 base and J 10 bases, leaving 5 bases between the germline ends. CDR1 MNHNS and CDR2 SASEGT come from the germline V gene. The CDR3 length is 12 residues. CDR3 residues: CASSEVESPLHF. The CDR3 bases are TGTGCCAGCAGTGAAGTAGAATCACCCCTCCACTTT.

Here the CDR3 DNA reads TGTGCCAGCAGCCCGACAGGATTCAATCAGCCCCAGCATTTT. Its protein product is CASSPTGFNQPQHF. This chain uses TRBV2 with TRBJ1-5; TRBD1 might be the D (6 bases). Germline CDR1 SNHLY, CDR2 FYNNEI. Trimming shortened V by 6 bases and J by 3 bases, and 12 bases separated the two germline ends. There are 14 residues in the CDR3. The full variable domain, its missing parts supplied by reference TRBV2 and TRBJ1-5, is EPEVTQTPSHQVTQMGQEVILRCVPISNHLYFYWYRQILGQKVEFLVSFYNNEISEKSEIFDDQFSVERPDGSNFTLKIRSTKLEDSAMYFCASSPTGFNQPQHFGDGTRLSIL.

The rearrangement uses TRBV7-2 and TRBJ2-7, with D perhaps TRBD2 (6 bases). Trimming took off 6 bases at V and 7 bases at J, with 13 bases between the two ends. This CDR3 is built from 12 residues. The germline gives CDR1 SGHTA, CDR2 FQGNSA. As DNA, the CDR3 is TGTGCCAGCAGGAGGGACTCAGGGGAGCAGTACTTC. This codes for CASRRDSGEQYF. The full variable domain, with the rest looked up from reference TRBV7-2 and TRBJ2-7, is GAGVSQSPSNKVTEKGKDVELRCDPISGHTALYWYRQSLGQGLEFLIYFQGNSAPDKSGLPSDRFSAERTGGSVSTLTIQRTQQEDSAVYLCASRRDSGEQYFGPGTRLTVT.

The rearrangement uses TRBV25-1 and TRBJ1-4, with 8 bases lining up with TRBD1. CDR1 MGHDK and CDR2 SYGVNS come from the germline V gene. J lost 0 bases, V lost 5 bases, and 5 bases had no gene match. The CDR3 length is 16 residues. The CDR3 DNA reads as TGTGCCAGCAGTTTCAGGGGGCGGACAACTAATGAAAAACTGTTTTTT. As protein: CASSFRGRTTNEKLFF.

The chain couples TRBV6-1 to TRBJ2-7, with TRBD1 matching over 9 bases. Per germline, CDR1 MNHNS and CDR2 SASEGT. CDR3 length equals 18 residues. The V segment lost 2 bases and the J segment 1 base; nucleotides outside the gene matches: 12. CDR3 protein: CASSEPRDRVGWSYEQYF. The CDR3 DNA sequence: TGTGCCAGCAGTGAACCCCGGGACAGGGTCGGGTGGTCCTACGAGCAGTACTTC.

The chain uses TRBV5-4 and TRBJ2-1; D is possibly TRBD2 (6 bases). CDR3 size: 14 residues. Trimming cost V 4 bases and J 5 bases, with 13 bases left between them. Germline V gene data show CDR1 as SGHNT and CDR2 as YYREEE (reference sequence). CDR3 nucleotides: TGTGCCAGCAGCCATGGGACTCGGAACAATGAGCAGTTCTTC. As protein: CASSHGTRNNEQFF.

V usage is TRBV10-3 and J usage is TRBJ2-5, with TRBD1 matching 9 bases. The germline V gene encodes CDR1 ENHRY and CDR2 SYGVKD. CDR3 length: 15 amino acids. The V and J ends lost 6 bases and 2 bases, in that order; junction bases with no gene match: 7. CDR3 sequence: CAISRGTGSQETQYF. The CDR3 coding sequence is TGTGCCATCAGCAGAGGGACAGGGAGTCAAGAGACCCAGTACTTC.

The rearrangement joins TRBV5-1 to TRBJ2-3, with TRBD2 identical over 15 bases. V shed 3 bases and J 3 bases; nucleotides not matched to a gene: 5. Per the germline V gene, CDR1 is SGHRS and CDR2 is YFSETQ. The CDR3 length is 17 residues. The CDR3 protein is CASSSGLAGGTTDTQYF. In DNA, the CDR3 is TGCGCCAGCAGCTCGGGACTAGCGGGGGGCACTACAGATACGCAGTATTTT.